The 10 T cell receptor beta chains presented below share a single source sample, sequenced in a study of blood T cells in healthy people across ages. Using a J-beta primer mix together with a sample-barcoded 5' primer, a second PCR was run for about 6 to 12 cycles. TCRdb called the 5' RACE reads again in MiXCR, with one record for every CDR3 protein. In the table there are approximately 2,000,000 distinct CDR3 sequences, 30% to 40% of which are singletons. Sequenced sample: blood. Every receptor here comes from a human donor in good health.

Regarding this clonotype: One junction end does not reproduce the germline sequence, and a read error may be involved. V and J are TRBV7-2 and TRBJ2-7; maybe TRBD2 (5 bases). This CDR3 is built from 14 residues. The germline V gene encodes CDR1 SGHTA and CDR2 FQGNSA. CDR3 bases: TGCGCCAGCAGCTTAGCGTATGAGGGTCTCGAGCAGTACTTC. Translated, it gives CASSLAYEGLEQYF.

The V gene is TRBV14, the J gene TRBJ2-7; 7 nucleotides match TRBD1. Germline V gives CDR1 SGHDN, CDR2 FVKESK. The CDR3 is made up of 14 amino acids. After removal of 5 bases from V and 3 bases from J, the junction contained 7 bases not matched to a gene. CDR3 sequence: CASSGDRAGYEQYF. The CDR3 nucleotides read TGTGCCAGCAGCGGAGACAGGGCGGGCTACGAGCAGTACTTC.

The J gene is TRBJ2-7, the V gene TRBV12-3 or TRBV12-4; D not certain. This CDR3 spans 12 amino acids. The V end was cut by 2 bases, the J end by 6 bases, with 8 bases between. In DNA form, the CDR3 reads TGTGCCAGCAGTTTAACTACCTGCGAGCAGTACTTC. Translation: CASSLTTCEQYF.

The rearrangement joins TRBV27 to TRBJ1-6; 7 nucleotides match TRBD1. The germline CDR1 and CDR2 sequences are MNHEY and SMNVEV (reference sequence). J lost 6 bases, V lost 5 bases, and 7 bases had no gene match. The CDR3 covers 15 residues. As DNA, the CDR3 is TGTGCCAGCAGTCTCGACAGGGCCCTTAATTCACCCCTCCACTTT. Its protein product is CASSLDRALNSPLHF.

V gene TRBV7-2 combines with J gene TRBJ2-3; weak D call: TRBD2 (8 bases). Germline V CDR1 and CDR2: SGHTA, FQGNSA. With 5 bases removed from V and 6 bases from J, the gap between germline ends came to 18 bases. CDR3 length: 15 residues. The CDR3 region is CASSPRQGGGDTQYF. CDR3 DNA sequence: TGTGCCAGCAGCCCCCGACAGGGCGGGGGGGATACGCAGTATTTT.

J is TRBJ1-6 and V is TRBV18; D not resolved. Germline CDR1 reads KGHSH; CDR2 reads LQKENI. The CDR3 covers 15 residues. Trimming stripped 6 bases from V and 8 bases from J, with 17 bases between. CDR3 loop: CASSPNRGSDSPLHF. DNA for the CDR3: TGTGCCAGCTCTCCGAACCGAGGCTCGGATTCACCCCTCCACTTT.

This clonotype turned up a few times. V usage is TRBV28 and J usage is TRBJ2-7, with a tentative D call TRBD1 (7 bases). V gave up 7 bases and J gave up 3 bases, with 19 bases separating them. The germline V gene encodes CDR1 MDHEN and CDR2 SYDVKM. CDR3 length equals 15 residues. The CDR3 region is CASTPGGGGYYEQYF. The CDR3 coding sequence is TGTGCCAGCACCCCCGGAGGAGGGGGCTACTACGAGCAGTACTTC.

The rearrangement joins TRBV9 to TRBJ1-2; D gene unclear. V lost 3 bases to trimming and J lost 0 bases, with 12 bases between them. This CDR3 contains 15 residues. CDR1 is SGDLS and CDR2 is YYNGEE in the germline V gene. In nucleotides, the CDR3 is TGTGCCAGCAGCGCACAGCGGAGGGCTAACTATGGCTACACCTTC. Its protein product is CASSAQRRANYGYTF.

This clonotype came up a few times. This sequence joins TRBV7-2 and TRBJ1-2; maybe TRBD1 (5 bases). Germline CDR1 and CDR2: SGHTA and FQGNSA. V was pared by 2 bases and J by 4 bases, with 14 bases between. The CDR3 is 15 amino acids. In nucleotides, the CDR3 is TGTGCCAGCAGCTTATCGGGGACGGTTTTCTATGGCTACACCTTC. This encodes CASSLSGTVFYGYTF. Full variable domain (missing parts from reference TRBV7-2 and TRBJ1-2): GAGVSQSPSNKVTEKGKDVELRCDPISGHTALYWYRQSLGQGLEFLIYFQGNSAPDKSGLPSDRFSAERTGGSVSTLTIQRTQQEDSAVYLCASSLSGTVFYGYTFGSGTRLTVV.

V usage is TRBV6-1 and J usage is TRBJ2-7; 7 nucleotides match TRBD1. Near its end, the DNA agrees better with TRBJ2-5, so the J call may be wrong. CDR3 size: 17 residues. Germline V gene data show CDR1 as MNHNS and CDR2 as SASEGT. CDR3 sequence reads: CASSLSPYRGRRETQYF. The DNA of the CDR3 is TGTGCCAGCAGTCTAAGCCCCTACAGGGGAAGGAGGGAGACCCAGTACTTC.